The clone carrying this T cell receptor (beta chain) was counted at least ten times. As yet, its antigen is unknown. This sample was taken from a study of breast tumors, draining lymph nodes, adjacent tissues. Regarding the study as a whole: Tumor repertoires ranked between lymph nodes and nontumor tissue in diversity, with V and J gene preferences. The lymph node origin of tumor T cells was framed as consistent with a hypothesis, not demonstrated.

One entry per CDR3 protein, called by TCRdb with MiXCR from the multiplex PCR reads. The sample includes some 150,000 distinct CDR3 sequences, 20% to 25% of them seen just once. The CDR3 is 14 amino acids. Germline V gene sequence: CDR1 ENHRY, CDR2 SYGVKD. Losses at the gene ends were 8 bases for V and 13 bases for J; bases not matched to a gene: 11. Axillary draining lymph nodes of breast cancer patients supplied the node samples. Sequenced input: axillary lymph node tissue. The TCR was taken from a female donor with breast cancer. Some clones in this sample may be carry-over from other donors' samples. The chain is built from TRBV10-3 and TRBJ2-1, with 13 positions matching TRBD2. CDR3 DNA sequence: TGTGCCATCGGAACTAGCGGGAGGGCCGCCGACCAGTTCTTC. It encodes CAIGTSGRAADQFF.